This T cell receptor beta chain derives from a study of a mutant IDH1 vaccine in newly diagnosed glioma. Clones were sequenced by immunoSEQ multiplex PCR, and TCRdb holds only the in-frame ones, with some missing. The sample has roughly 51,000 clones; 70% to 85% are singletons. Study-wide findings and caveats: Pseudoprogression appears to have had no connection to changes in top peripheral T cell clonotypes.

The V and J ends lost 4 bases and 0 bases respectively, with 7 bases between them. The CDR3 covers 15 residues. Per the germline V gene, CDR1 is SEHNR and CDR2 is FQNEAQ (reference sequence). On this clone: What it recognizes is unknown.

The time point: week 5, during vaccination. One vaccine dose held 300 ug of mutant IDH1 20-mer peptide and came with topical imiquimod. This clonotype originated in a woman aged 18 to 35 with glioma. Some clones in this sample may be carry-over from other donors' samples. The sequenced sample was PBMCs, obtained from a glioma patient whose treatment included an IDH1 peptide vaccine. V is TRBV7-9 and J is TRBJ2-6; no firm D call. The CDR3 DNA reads TGTGCCAGCAGCTCCATTATCTCTGGGGCCAACGTCCTGACTTTC. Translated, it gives CASSSIISGANVLTF.